What follows is one T cell receptor beta chain and its context. Its antigen is unknown. This record belongs to a study of cytomegalovirus exposure and HLA in healthy donors. Whole-study results and caveats: It was 164 TCR beta chains that were listed as cytomegalovirus-associated. Presence/absence analyses treated sequencing depth as roughly uniform across donors. Rare TCR sequences dominated, though some public TCRs recurred in many donors. Researchers reported that a few CMV-associated chains were confirmed in vitro as CMV antigen-specific.

The PCR was carried out with 60 Vbeta primers and 13 Jbeta primers. Libraries were prepared by immunoSEQ multiplex PCR; TCRdb keeps only in-frame clonotypes and omits some of them. Among 150,000 to 200,000 clones listed, about 80% were seen once. This clonotype was obtained from a woman younger than 45 in good health and CMV-seronegative. The material sequenced was PBMCs.

The CDR3 DNA reads TGTGCCAGCAACACCGGGACAGGGGGCAATGAGCAGTTCTTC. Its protein is CASNTGTGGNEQFF. The rearrangement joins TRBV7-8 to TRBJ2-1; 11 nucleotides line up with TRBD1. CDR1 is SGHVS, CDR2 FQNEAQ, per germline. CDR3 size: 14 residues. V shed 7 bases and J 6 bases; nucleotides not matched to a gene: 5.